This T cell receptor (beta chain) derives from a study of post-analysis software for immune sequencing data. Study details: Some patients lacked subtype; others had relapsing-remitting, secondary progressive or progressive-relapsing disease.

The germline V gene encodes CDR1 LGHNA and CDR2 YNFKEQ. There are 17 residues in the CDR3. V lost 5 bases and J lost 0, with 19 bases in between. cDNA libraries for TCR beta contained unique molecular identifiers. TCRdb itself ran the PCR reads through MiXCR, one entry per CDR3 protein. This table has 250,000 to 300,000 distinct CDR3 sequences, 36% appearing once. Study results and caveats: Multiple sclerosis was associated with a significant reduction in normalized Chao1 diversity relative to controls. Roughly five TRBV segments appeared more often in patients than in controls, and TRBV5-6, TRBV5-1 and TRBV20-1 were among these.

On this clonotype: Its antigen is still unknown.

The sequence was obtained from a girl aged 5-17 years with multiple sclerosis. Material for sequencing was blood. The chain joins TRBV4-2 to TRBJ1-2; maybe TRBD1 (6 bases). The CDR3 DNA sequence: TGTGCCAGCAGCACTCGAGGGGGTCCCGGTTCTAACTATGGCTACACCTTC. Protein sequence: CASSTRGGPGSNYGYTF.